This T cell receptor beta chain was recorded in a study of TIL therapy for anti-PD-1-resistant metastatic lung cancer. CDR1 and CDR2 from the germline V gene are SGHRS and YFSETQ. Trimming stripped 0 bases from V and 0 bases from J, with 6 bases between. CDR3 length equals 14 residues. The libraries were made with immunoSEQ v3. Sequencing depth was 1.9 million or so read pairs for survey level, about 5-6 million for deep. Here immunoSEQ multiplex PCR was the method, and the copy in TCRdb shows in-frame clones only, minus some. The sample shows about 49,000 clones, approximately 79% of them seen only once. A word on this clone: The antigen is unknown.

The time point was: pre-treatment sample, taken before nivolumab and TIL therapy. Enrollment ran from late 2017 to early 2020. Study-wide results and caveats: After infusion, TIL clonotypes partly replaced peripheral T cells and declined over months.

The TCR sequence derives from a man aged 70-80 years with non-small cell lung cancer. The V and J genes are TRBV5-1 and TRBJ1-1; D remains unclear. Sample: blood, taken at baseline. The CDR3 nucleotides read TGCGCCAGCAGCTTGGGACATATGAACACTGAAGCTTTCTTT. It is translated as CASSLGHMNTEAFF.